This TCR beta chain was documented in a study of CD8+CD57+ T cells in acquired aplastic anemia. V was clipped by 4 bases and J by 0 bases, with 4 bases between them. CDR3 length: 13 amino acids. The germline CDR1 and CDR2 sequences are MRHNA and SNTAGT. This clonotype was found a few times. CDR3 and TCR beta VDJ profiling relied on a genomic DNA template. TCRdb used MiXCR to reprocess the reads, holding one entry per CDR3 protein. The sample has 150,000 to 200,000 distinct CDR3 sequences; under 70% are singletons. The sequenced sample was sorted CD4+, CD8+, or CD8+CD57+ T cells (not recorded which) from PBMCs. This sequence was found in a human donor with severe aplastic anemia or a healthy control (not recorded which). The V call is TRBV6-4, the J call TRBJ1-5, with D uncertain. The CDR3 sequence is CASSVYSNQPQHF. The CDR3 DNA is TGTGCCAGCAGTGTTTATAGCAATCAGCCCCAGCATTTT.